The 4 T cell receptor beta chains given below trace back to one sample, sequenced in a study of OX40 agonist ivuxolimab in advanced cancers. Assay: immunoSEQ multiplex PCR; the TCRdb copy retains only in-frame clones and omits some. Here the sample spans under 35,000 clones, 70% to 80% being singletons. The starting material was CD4+ or CD8+ T cells sorted from blood, obtained in a trial of the OX40 agonist ivuxolimab. Receptors originate from an adult with an advanced solid tumor such as melanoma, head and neck, liver or kidney cancer.

The chain recombines TRBV7-7 with TRBJ2-5; the match to TRBD1 covers 11 bases. Unmatched junction bases numbered 2, after V lost 1 base and J lost 1 base. Germline lookup yields CDR1 SSHAT and CDR2 FNYEAQ (reference sequence). The CDR3 sequence is 16 residues long. The CDR3, as DNA: TGTGCCAGCAGCTTAGGGACAGGGGGCCCCCAAGAGACCCAGTACTTC. Translation gives CASSLGTGGPQETQYF.

The chain recombines TRBV5-4 with TRBJ2-5; D is unclear. CDR1 SGHNT and CDR2 YYREEE come from the germline V gene (reference sequence). CDR3 length equals 13 residues. V lost 2 bases and J 4 bases, leaving 9 bases between the germline ends. The CDR3 region is CASSFSVGETQYF. The DNA for the CDR3 is TGTGCCAGCAGCTTTTCGGTGGGAGAGACCCAGTACTTC.

Only a few counts were recorded for this clone. The rearrangement links TRBV5-1 to TRBJ1-6, with D hard to call. Germline CDR1 and CDR2: SGHRS and YFSETQ. The V and J ends lost 0 bases and 7 bases respectively, with 11 bases between them. The CDR3 sequence is 15 residues long. This chain's CDR3 is CASSLESYSNSPLHF. As DNA, the CDR3 is TGCGCCAGCAGCTTGGAGAGTTACAGCAATTCACCCCTCCACTTT. The entire variable domain, with the rest obtained from reference TRBV5-1 and TRBJ1-6, is as follows: KAGVTQTPRYLIKTRGQQVTLSCSPISGHRSVSWYQQTPGQGLQFLFEYFSETQRNKGNFPGRFSGRQFSNSRSEMNVSTLELGDSALYLCASSLESYSNSPLHFGNGTRLTVT.

The genes are TRBV2 and TRBJ1-2; D unclear. This CDR3 region has 15 residues. CDR1 SNHLY and CDR2 FYNNEI come from the germline V gene. V was cut by 4 bases and J by 4 bases, with 16 bases left in between. The CDR3 region has the DNA TGTGCCAGCAGTGTAGTAGAGAGGGCCTTCTATGGCTACACCTTC. It specifies CASSVVERAFYGYTF.